The rows below give T cell receptor beta chains drawn from one sample of a study of blood T cell repertoires in COVID-19. Generated by immunoSEQ multiplex PCR, the TCRdb table keeps only in-frame clones and is missing some. There are roughly 67,000 clones in the sample; about 80% occur only once, and around 25% lies in the top ten. The specimen was peripheral blood. These receptors were obtained from a human donor in a cohort sampled during active COVID-19. Each CDR3 is given with its conserved first and last residue. Fields, in order: V gene, clone size, D gene, J gene, CDR3 protein, CDR3 DNA. A D gene is named only where the DNA matches it firmly. Size values are once, few and many counts, or a class for expanded clones, and some rows have none.

V gene: TRBV29-1; clone size: -; D gene: TRBD2; J gene: TRBJ2-2; CDR3 protein: CSVEGTSGRVAGTGELFF; CDR3 DNA: TGCAGCGTTGAAGGGACTAGCGGGAGGGTCGCGGGCACCGGGGAGCTGTTTTTT
V gene: TRBV19; clone size: -; D gene: -; J gene: TRBJ1-1; CDR3 protein: CASSSGGNTEAFF; CDR3 DNA: TGTGCCAGTAGTTCGGGGGGAAACACTGAAGCTTTCTTT
V gene: TRBV7-7; clone size: -; D gene: -; J gene: TRBJ2-1; CDR3 protein: CASSLGTMGHNEQFF; CDR3 DNA: TGTGCTAGCAGCTTAGGGACGATGGGGCACAATGAGCAGTTCTTC
V gene: TRBV5-1; clone size: -; D gene: TRBD1; J gene: TRBJ2-7; CDR3 protein: CASSLTRQGGYEQYF; CDR3 DNA: TGCGCCAGCAGCCTCACCCGACAGGGTGGCTACGAGCAGTACTTC
V gene: TRBV29-1; clone size: -; D gene: TRBD1; J gene: TRBJ1-1; CDR3 protein: CSVADRGLGTEAFF; CDR3 DNA: TGCAGCGTAGCAGACAGGGGGCTTGGTACTGAAGCTTTCTTT
V gene: TRBV3-1/TRBV3-2; clone size: -; D gene: -; J gene: TRBJ2-2; CDR3 protein: CASSQDLSGAGELFF; CDR3 DNA: TGTGCCAGCAGCCAAGATCTATCAGGGGCCGGGGAGCTGTTTTTT
V gene: TRBV28; clone size: -; D gene: -; J gene: TRBJ2-5; CDR3 protein: CASGAAAQETQYF; CDR3 DNA: TGTGCCAGCGGAGCGGCGGCTCAAGAGACCCAGTACTTC
V gene: TRBV5-1; clone size: -; D gene: -; J gene: TRBJ1-3; CDR3 protein: CASSLGQVSGNTIYF; CDR3 DNA: TGCGCCAGCAGCTTGGGACAAGTCTCTGGAAACACCATATATTTT
V gene: TRBV9; clone size: -; D gene: TRBD1; J gene: TRBJ2-7; CDR3 protein: CASSSQAGGYEQYF; CDR3 DNA: TGTGCCAGCAGCTCCCAGGCAGGGGGATACGAGCAGTACTTC
V gene: TRBV28; clone size: -; D gene: -; J gene: TRBJ2-7; CDR3 protein: CASSEAGAAYEQYF; CDR3 DNA: TGTGCCAGCAGTGAGGCGGGGGCAGCCTACGAGCAGTACTTC
V gene: TRBV5-1; clone size: few; D gene: -; J gene: TRBJ1-2; CDR3 protein: CASRSEYGYTF; CDR3 DNA: TGCGCCAGCCGCTCAGAATATGGCTACACCTTC
V gene: TRBV4-1; clone size: -; D gene: -; J gene: TRBJ2-3; CDR3 protein: CASSQRLTSPTDTQYF; CDR3 DNA: TGCGCCAGCAGCCAACGCTTGACTTCCCCCACAGATACGCAGTATTTT
V gene: TRBV28; clone size: -; D gene: -; J gene: TRBJ2-2; CDR3 protein: CASTDGDTGELFF; CDR3 DNA: TGTGCCAGCACCGACGGAGACACCGGGGAGCTGTTTTTT
V gene: TRBV28; clone size: -; D gene: -; J gene: TRBJ2-7; CDR3 protein: CASSPGWEQYF; CDR3 DNA: TGTGCCAGCAGTCCGGGATGGGAGCAGTACTTC
V gene: TRBV3-1/TRBV3-2; clone size: -; D gene: TRBD2; J gene: TRBJ2-5; CDR3 protein: CASSQLAGGVETQYF; CDR3 DNA: TGTGCCAGCAGCCAGCTAGCGGGGGGCGTGGAGACCCAGTACTTC
V gene: TRBV5-1; clone size: -; D gene: -; J gene: TRBJ2-7; CDR3 protein: CASSLVAGDYEQYF; CDR3 DNA: TGCGCCAGCAGCTTGGTGGCAGGGGACTACGAGCAGTACTTC
V gene: TRBV5-1; clone size: -; D gene: -; J gene: TRBJ1-1; CDR3 protein: CASSYSPGETEAFF; CDR3 DNA: TGCGCCAGCAGTTACTCACCAGGGGAAACTGAAGCTTTCTTT
V gene: TRBV19; clone size: -; D gene: TRBD1; J gene: TRBJ1-2; CDR3 protein: CASSMGTGNYGYTF; CDR3 DNA: TGTGCCAGTAGTATGGGGACAGGGAACTATGGCTACACCTTC
V gene: TRBV29-1; clone size: -; D gene: -; J gene: TRBJ1-1; CDR3 protein: CSAHPQGNTEAFF; CDR3 DNA: TGCAGCGCCCATCCGCAGGGGAACACTGAAGCTTTCTTT
V gene: TRBV25-1; clone size: -; D gene: TRBD1; J gene: TRBJ1-2; CDR3 protein: CASSETGDYGYTF; CDR3 DNA: TGTGCCAGCAGTGAGACAGGGGACTATGGCTACACCTTC
V gene: TRBV7-2; clone size: -; D gene: -; J gene: TRBJ2-2; CDR3 protein: CASSNSRNTGELFF; CDR3 DNA: TGTGCCAGCAGCAACTCAAGGAACACCGGGGAGCTGTTTTTT
V gene: TRBV25-1; clone size: -; D gene: -; J gene: TRBJ1-5; CDR3 protein: CASSECRQGNQPQHF; CDR3 DNA: TGTGCCAGCAGTGAATGTAGACAGGGCAATCAGCCCCAGCATTTT
V gene: TRBV23-1; clone size: once; D gene: TRBD1; J gene: TRBJ2-1; CDR3 protein: CASSPLGTAYNEQFF; CDR3 DNA: TGCGCCAGCAGTCCCCTCGGGACAGCTTACAATGAGCAGTTCTTC
V gene: TRBV15; clone size: once; D gene: -; J gene: TRBJ2-5; CDR3 protein: CATSRDSGGGFPGAQYF; CDR3 DNA: TGTGCCACCAGCAGAGATAGCGGCGGGGGCTTCCCGGGGGCCCAGTACTTC
V gene: TRBV7-2; clone size: -; D gene: TRBD1; J gene: TRBJ1-2; CDR3 protein: CASSSRQGAIGYTF; CDR3 DNA: TGTGCCAGCAGCTCTCGACAGGGGGCGATCGGCTACACCTTC
V gene: TRBV5-5; clone size: -; D gene: TRBD1; J gene: TRBJ2-7; CDR3 protein: CASSVAGTGYEQYF; CDR3 DNA: TGTGCCAGCAGCGTAGCCGGGACAGGGTACGAGCAGTACTTC
V gene: TRBV2; clone size: -; D gene: TRBD1; J gene: TRBJ1-2; CDR3 protein: CASSEARQGDGYTF; CDR3 DNA: TGTGCCAGCAGTGAAGCGCGACAGGGAGATGGCTACACCTTC
V gene: TRBV21-1; clone size: -; D gene: -; J gene: TRBJ2-6; CDR3 protein: CASSSQASFAGANVLTF; CDR3 DNA: TGTGCCAGCAGCAGCCAGGCGTCCTTTGCGGGGGCCAACGTCCTGACTTTC
V gene: TRBV5-6; clone size: once; D gene: -; J gene: TRBJ1-4; CDR3 protein: CASSFLDSDNEKLFF; CDR3 DNA: TGTGCCAGCAGCTTTCTAGACAGCGACAATGAAAAACTGTTTTTT
V gene: TRBV5-1; clone size: -; D gene: -; J gene: TRBJ1-6; CDR3 protein: CASSTGQSNSPLHF; CDR3 DNA: TGCGCCAGCAGCACTGGACAGTCTAATTCACCCCTCCACTTT
V gene: TRBV5-4; clone size: -; D gene: -; J gene: TRBJ2-2; CDR3 protein: CASSLISNTGELFF; CDR3 DNA: TGTGCCAGCAGCTTGATATCGAACACCGGGGAGCTGTTTTTT
V gene: TRBV5-6; clone size: -; D gene: TRBD1; J gene: TRBJ1-1; CDR3 protein: CASSLRGTGGNTEAFF; CDR3 DNA: TGTGCCAGCAGCTTACGGGGGACAGGGGGAAACACTGAAGCTTTCTTT
V gene: TRBV28; clone size: -; D gene: -; J gene: TRBJ2-3; CDR3 protein: CASSSPDTQYF; CDR3 DNA: TGTGCCAGCAGTTCTCCAGATACGCAGTATTTT
V gene: TRBV7-8; clone size: -; D gene: -; J gene: TRBJ1-5; CDR3 protein: CASSSDTSNQPQHF; CDR3 DNA: TGTGCCAGCAGTAGTGACACCAGCAATCAGCCCCAGCATTTT
V gene: TRBV20-1; clone size: once; D gene: -; J gene: TRBJ2-1; CDR3 protein: CSASYGWKNEQFF; CDR3 DNA: TGCAGTGCTAGTTACGGGTGGAAGAATGAGCAGTTCTTC
V gene: TRBV7-9; clone size: -; D gene: TRBD2; J gene: TRBJ2-7; CDR3 protein: CASSLGVAGSLTYEQYF; CDR3 DNA: TGTGCCAGCAGCTTAGGGGTAGCGGGATCCCTTACCTACGAGCAGTACTTC
V gene: TRBV3-1/TRBV3-2; clone size: -; D gene: TRBD1; J gene: TRBJ2-7; CDR3 protein: CASSQHRGNEQYF; CDR3 DNA: TGTGCCAGCAGCCAGCACAGGGGAAACGAGCAGTACTTC
V gene: TRBV28; clone size: -; D gene: -; J gene: TRBJ2-1; CDR3 protein: CASSRQATYNEQFF; CDR3 DNA: TGTGCCAGCAGCCGACAGGCAACTTACAATGAGCAGTTCTTC
V gene: TRBV5-1; clone size: -; D gene: -; J gene: TRBJ1-1; CDR3 protein: CASSLAGAPEAFF; CDR3 DNA: TGCGCCAGCAGCTTGGCAGGGGCCCCTGAAGCTTTCTTT
V gene: TRBV18; clone size: -; D gene: -; J gene: TRBJ2-2; CDR3 protein: CASSPVARENTGELFF; CDR3 DNA: TGTGCCAGCTCACCGGTCGCGCGGGAGAACACCGGGGAGCTGTTTTTT
V gene: TRBV2; clone size: -; D gene: TRBD1; J gene: TRBJ1-2; CDR3 protein: CASSKTGGPYGYTF; CDR3 DNA: TGTGCCAGCAGCAAGACAGGGGGCCCTTATGGCTACACCTTC
V gene: TRBV19; clone size: -; D gene: -; J gene: TRBJ2-7; CDR3 protein: CASRQGYEQYF; CDR3 DNA: TGTGCCAGTAGGCAGGGCTACGAGCAGTACTTC
V gene: TRBV20-1; clone size: few; D gene: -; J gene: TRBJ2-4; CDR3 protein: CSASTGVAKNIQYF; CDR3 DNA: TGCAGTGCTAGTACGGGAGTAGCCAAAAACATTCAGTACTTC
V gene: TRBV11-3; clone size: -; D gene: -; J gene: TRBJ2-1; CDR3 protein: CASSPGVGYNEQFF; CDR3 DNA: TGTGCCAGCAGCCCCGGGGTCGGATACAATGAGCAGTTCTTC